This TCR beta chain was identified in a study of a mutant IDH1 vaccine in newly diagnosed glioma. Across the study: Vaccination started 4-6 weeks after radiotherapy alone, or with temozolomide cycles. Earlier care involved radiotherapy, temozolomide, or both, and the majority received both.

Comments on this clone: The antigen remains unidentified.

Generated by immunoSEQ multiplex PCR, the TCRdb table keeps only in-frame clones and is missing some. The top ten clones hold 8% of a sample with 20,000 to 30,000 clones, about 80% of them seen once. J was trimmed by 2 bases and V by 3 bases; bases with no gene match: 3. Germline loops: CDR1 LNHDA, CDR2 SQIVND (reference sequence). The CDR3 loop spans 15 amino acids. Time point defined: week 11, during vaccination. It was 300 ug of mutant IDH1 20-mer peptide that made up each vaccine dose, given with topical imiquimod. The astrocytomas were IDH1-mutant, ATRX-negative, and WHO grade 3 or 4. Study-wide points: Pseudoprogression apparently lacked any relation to changes in top peripheral T cell clonotypes.

The specimen comprised PBMCs, sampled from a glioma patient whose treatment included an IDH1 peptide vaccine. The rearrangement uses TRBV19 and TRBJ2-3; 9 bases agree with TRBD1. This receptor was identified in a middle-aged man with glioma. CDR3 nucleotide sequence: TGTGCCAGTAGTATGACAGGGGGAAACACAGATACGCAGTATTTT. Its protein product is CASSMTGGNTDTQYF.